This T cell receptor (beta chain) was observed in a study of early T cells in non-severe SARS-CoV-2 infection (dated by TCRdb to the early 2020s). Broadly, across the study: Bulk RNA from unsorted whole blood was used for TCR sequencing, so alpha and beta chains could not be paired.

Library method: 5' RACE. This sample was sequenced with a NextSeq 500. The TCR library protocol attached unique molecular identifiers to individual cDNA molecules to correct for sequencing error and PCR bias. Sequencing covered both TCR alpha and beta chains, and within each sample the abundances of alpha and beta sequences were tightly co-correlated. The original pipeline was this. Decombinator V4 was used to perform V gene, J gene and CDR3 annotation of TCR sequences. Expanded TCRs were defined as changing significantly between any two time points under a Poisson model with p below 0.0001. Abundances of TCRs were expressed as counts per million after normalisation to the total number of TCRs sequenced in each sample. MAIT TCRs were defined by TRAV1-2 paired with TRAJ12, TRAJ20 or TRAJ33, and iNKT TCRs by TRAV10 paired with TRAJ18. A search of VDJdb, accessed on 1 November 2021, was run for TCRs annotated to CMV, EBV and SARS-CoV-2, with TCRs annotated for multiple antigens excluded. The public reads were run again by TCRdb, first through fastp at Q25 and then through MiXCR, and only productive beta chains were kept. Entries are consolidated by CDR3 protein sequence, retaining the most common genes and DNA. These V and J calls rely on TCRdb rather than the paper's analysis. Across this sample there are about 100,000 distinct CDR3 sequences, with around 14% seen only once. The ten largest clones take up around 2.5% of the sample.

Set within a cohort of healthcare workers in London, UK, this nested case-control study involved weekly PCR testing of nasopharyngeal swabs along with blood sampling. Between 23 and 31 March 2020, the week of the UK lockdown, healthcare workers were enrolled and then followed up weekly for as long as 16 weeks. A note on this clonotype: There is no known antigen for this receptor. One base away there is no much larger clone; base qualities are not given.

Compared with germline, V lacks 5 bases and J lacks 5 bases; bases without a gene match: 9. The germline V gene specifies MNHEY as CDR1 and SVGEGT as CDR2. The CDR3, cysteine through phenylalanine, is 15 amino acids long. Just CDR3 DNA is preserved here, 45 bases in frame from base 1. Overall results and qualifications from the work: VDJdb matching was skewed toward anti-spike CD8 responses and likely underestimated virus-specific expansions, missing private and CD4 specificities.

This chain is built from TRBV6-2 or TRBV6-3 and TRBJ1-1; TRBD1 fits 9 bases in the junction. Sequenced sample: whole blood. The clonotype comes from an adult who was a healthcare worker with PCR-confirmed SARS-CoV-2 infection or an uninfected control (not recorded which). The CDR3 has the sequence CASSPGTGLRTEAFF. The base sequence is TGTGCCAGCAGTCCCGGGACAGGGTTGCGAACTGAAGCTTTCTTT.